This TCR beta chain emerged from a study of blood T cells in healthy people across ages. Findings and limits, study-wide: Measured against age, TCR beta diversity per million T cells decreased in a roughly linear manner.

Sample-barcoded 5' priming and a J-beta primer mix drove a second PCR of about 6 to 12 cycles. Template switching added a 12-random-nucleotide identifier to every cDNA molecule. TCRdb analysed the 5' RACE reads with MiXCR anew, one entry per CDR3 protein. The sample includes some 930,000 distinct CDR3 sequences, under 35% seen only once; the top ten take roughly 10%. The sample, about 9.2 milliliters of peripheral blood, was drawn from each donor. The V and J ends lost 8 bases and 12 bases, in that order; junction bases with no gene match: 10. Germline V gives CDR1 MNHEY, CDR2 SMNVEV (reference sequence). The CDR3 extends over 11 amino acids. This clonotype was detected many times. Its antigen is currently unknown. The sample also formed part of further work on T cells of mothers and their children. That paper states: Material was donated by three healthy Caucasian mothers and their six children.

The sequence was collected from a woman aged 40 to 50 in good health. This chain uses TRBV27 with TRBJ2-7, with TRBD2 matching 7 bases. Sequencing was performed on blood. The CDR3 DNA sequence: TGTGCCAGCGGCTGGGGGGAGGGTCGGTACTTC. It codes for CASGWGEGRYF.